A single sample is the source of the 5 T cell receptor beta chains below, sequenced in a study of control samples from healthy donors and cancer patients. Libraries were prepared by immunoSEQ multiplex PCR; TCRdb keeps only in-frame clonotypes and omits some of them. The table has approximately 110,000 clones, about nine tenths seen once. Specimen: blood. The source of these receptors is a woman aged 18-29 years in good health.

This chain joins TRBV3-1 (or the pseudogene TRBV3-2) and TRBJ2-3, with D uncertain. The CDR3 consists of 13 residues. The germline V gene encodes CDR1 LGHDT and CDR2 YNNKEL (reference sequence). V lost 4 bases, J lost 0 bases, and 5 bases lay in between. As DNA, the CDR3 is TGTGCCAGCAGCCGAGCAAGCACAGATACGCAGTATTTT. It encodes CASSRASTDTQYF.

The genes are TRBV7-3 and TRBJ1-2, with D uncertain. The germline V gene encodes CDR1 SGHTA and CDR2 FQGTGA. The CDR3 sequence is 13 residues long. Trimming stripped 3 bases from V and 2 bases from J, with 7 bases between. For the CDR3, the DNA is TGTGCCAGCAGCTTGGACGAGAACTATGGCTACACCTTC. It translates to CASSLDENYGYTF.

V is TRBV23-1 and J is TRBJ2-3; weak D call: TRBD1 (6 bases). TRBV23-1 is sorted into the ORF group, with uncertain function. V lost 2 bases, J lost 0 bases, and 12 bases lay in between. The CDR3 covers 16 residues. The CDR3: CASSQPQGPSTDTQYF. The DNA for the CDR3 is TGCGCCAGCAGTCAACCACAGGGACCTAGCACAGATACGCAGTATTTT.

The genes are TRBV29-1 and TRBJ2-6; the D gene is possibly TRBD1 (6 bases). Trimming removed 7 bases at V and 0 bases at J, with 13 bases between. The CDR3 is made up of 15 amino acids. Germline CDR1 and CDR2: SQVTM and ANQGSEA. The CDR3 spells CSAVTGYSGANVLTF. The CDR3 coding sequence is TGCAGCGCTGTTACAGGGTACTCTGGGGCCAACGTCCTGACTTTC.

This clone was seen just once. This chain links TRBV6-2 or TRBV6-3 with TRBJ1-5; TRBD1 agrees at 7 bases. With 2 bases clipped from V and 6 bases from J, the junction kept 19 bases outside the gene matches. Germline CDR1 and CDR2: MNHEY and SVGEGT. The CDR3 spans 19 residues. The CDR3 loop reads CASSYRTGGGRGISQPQHF. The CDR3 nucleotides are TGTGCCAGCAGTTACCGGACAGGTGGCGGAAGAGGAATCAGTCAGCCCCAGCATTTT.